The source of this T cell receptor beta chain is a study of molecular identifiers for immune sequencing clone quantification. From around 18,000 to 910,000 sorted cells, naive CD8 libraries were generated with 10%, 30% or 50% RNA. This clonotype qualifies as medium-sized. Previously published methods and listed TCR primers were used for the bulk TCR libraries. TCRdb recomputed calls from the PCR reads with MiXCR, one row per CDR3 protein. The sample holds 7,500 to 10,000 distinct CDR3 sequences, approximately 14% seen once. This CDR3 has 16 residues. Germline CDR1 reads MGHDK; CDR2 reads SYGVNS. V was shortened by 0 bases and J by 5 bases, with 16 bases between the two germline ends.

The origin of this receptor is a human donor in good health. Some libraries in this study had Jurkat cell RNA spiked in. Source material: naive CD8+ T cells from blood, with Jurkat cell RNA spiked in. Subset indicated: FACS-sorted CD8+CD4-CCR7+CD45RA+ naive T cells. This chain links TRBV25-1 with TRBJ2-5; the D call may be TRBD1 or TRBD2 (5 bases each). CDR3 sequence reads: CASSEYSGTLRETQYF. CDR3 coding DNA: TGTGCCAGCAGTGAATACTCGGGGACCCTAAGGGAGACCCAGTACTTC.